Given below is one T cell receptor (beta chain) in context. Generated by immunoSEQ multiplex PCR, the TCRdb table keeps only in-frame clones and is missing some. This table holds about 80,000 clones, around 91% found once. The sample originates from a study of technical replicates of blood from several donors. With V trimmed by 7 bases and J by 5 bases, 7 bases remained unmatched. CDR3 length equals 14 residues. Per germline, CDR1 LNHDA and CDR2 SQIVND (reference sequence). This TCR derives from a human donor in good health. J is TRBJ1-5 and V is TRBV19; 8 bases align to TRBD1. Sequenced: T cells isolated from PBMCs. CDR3 DNA: TGTGCCAGTACCCCAGGGGGCAGATATCAGCCCCAGCATTTT. Protein: CASTPGGRYQPQHF.